The 21 T cell receptor beta chains below were found in one sample sequenced in a study of T cells in Graves' hyperthyroidism and ophthalmopathy. TCR beta CDR3 regions were amplified from RNA. An initial round of RT-PCR targeting the TCR CDR3 relied on the HTBI primer set. Via MiXCR, TCRdb re-called the multiplex PCR reads, giving one row per CDR3 protein. The profile shows about 95,000 distinct CDR3 sequences, roughly 40% of them singletons. Sequenced sample: peripheral blood or thyroid tissue (not recorded which). These receptors came from a woman aged 25 to 39 with Graves' hyperthyroidism.

This clonotype has a count of ten or more. The chain links TRBV7-6 to TRBJ2-7, with D possibly matching TRBD1 (6 bases). This CDR3 spans 15 amino acids. V was shortened by 5 bases and J by 4 bases, with 18 bases between the two germline ends. CDR1 SGHVS and CDR2 FNYEAQ come from the germline V gene. The CDR3 spells CASSESRDTSYEQYF. The DNA of the CDR3 is TGTGCCAGCAGCGAAAGCCGGGACACGAGTTACGAGCAGTACTTC.

This clonotype appeared many times. V and J are TRBV18 and TRBJ1-2, with 10 bases matching TRBD1. Germline CDR1 KGHSH, CDR2 LQKENI. V lost 6 bases, J lost 1 base, and 5 bases stayed unmatched. This CDR3 is built from 15 residues. DNA for the CDR3: TGTGCCAGCTCTACCGGACAGGGGGTTAACTATGGCTACACCTTC. It is translated as CASSTGQGVNYGYTF.

This clonotype was picked up many times. The gene calls are TRBV19 and TRBJ1-2; unclear D gene. The CDR3 runs to 11 residues. Trimming removed 6 bases from V and 3 bases from J, with 5 bases in between. Germline assignment: CDR1 LNHDA and CDR2 SQIVND (reference sequence). CDR3 sequence reads: CASSGDYGYTF. The CDR3 DNA follows: TGTGCCAGTAGCGGGGACTATGGCTACACCTTC. The complete variable domain, with remaining parts taken from reference TRBV19 and TRBJ1-2, reads DGGITQSPKYLFRKEGQNVTLSCEQNLNHDAMYWYRQDPGQGLRLIYYSQIVNDFQKGDIAEGYSVSREKKESFPLTVTSAQKNPTAFYLCASSGDYGYTFGSGTRLTVV.

The chain uses TRBV6-5 and TRBJ2-5; 11 bases match TRBD2. The CDR3 contains 16 residues. Germline V CDR1 and CDR2: MNHEY, SVGAGI. V dropped 5 bases and J dropped 2; count of bases not matched to a gene: 7. As DNA, the CDR3 is TGTGCCAGCAGTGACCTTAGCGGGAGGGGTCAAGAGACCCAGTACTTC. It codes for CASSDLSGRGQETQYF.

This clonotype was observed at least ten times. J is TRBJ2-7 and V is TRBV5-5, with unresolved D. CDR1 is SGHKS and CDR2 is YYEKEE in the germline V gene (reference sequence). Trimming removed 4 bases from V and 0 bases from J, with 8 bases in between. The length of the CDR3 is 13 residues. The CDR3 DNA follows: TGTGCCAGCAGCCGAACAGACTCCTACGAGCAGTACTTC. It translates to CASSRTDSYEQYF.

This clonotype was counted a single time. In DNA, the CDR3 is TGTGCCAGCAGCTTAGAGGGACAGGTCACAGATACGCAGTATTTT. This gives the protein CASSLEGQVTDTQYF. The chain carries TRBV7-8 and TRBJ2-3, with 8 bases aligning to TRBD1. CDR3 length: 15 residues. CDR1 and CDR2 (germline): SGHVS, FQNEAQ. V trimming: 1 base; J trimming: 2 bases; junction bases outside the gene matches: 2.

At least ten counts were recorded for this clonotype. The CDR3 reads CASSQLVGVPVYEQYF. CDR3 DNA: TGCGCCAGCAGCCAATTAGTAGGGGTTCCAGTCTACGAGCAGTACTTC. The chain carries TRBV4-1 and TRBJ2-7; maybe TRBD1 (5 bases). The CDR3 covers 16 residues. In germline, CDR1 is MGHRA, CDR2 YSYEKL. Trimming stripped 2 bases from V and 3 bases from J, with 17 bases between.

Concerning this clonotype: Germline is not matched at one junction end, which may reflect a read error. This sequence joins TRBV6-1 and TRBJ2-5, with 11 bases matching TRBD2. CDR1 MNHNS and CDR2 SASEGT come from the germline V gene. The CDR3 contains 15 residues. The CDR3 DNA follows: TGTGCCAGCAGTGTAGGACTAGCGGGCCAAGAGACCCAGTACTTT. The encoded protein is CASSVGLAGQETQYF.

At least ten counts were recorded for this clonotype. J is TRBJ2-7 and V is TRBV30, with 9 bases that match TRBD2. J gave up 0 bases and V 1 base, and 10 bases lay outside the gene matches. This CDR3 has 17 amino acids. Germline V gene sequence: CDR1 GTSNPN, CDR2 SVGIG (reference sequence). The CDR3 DNA reads TGTGCCTGGAGTGGGACTAGCGTCGACTTCAGCTCCTACGAGCAGTACTTC. Its protein is CAWSGTSVDFSSYEQYF.

The chain links TRBV7-2 to TRBJ1-1; D is possibly TRBD1 (6 bases). V was pared by 3 bases and J by 4 bases, with 12 bases between. CDR3 length equals 14 residues. The germline gives CDR1 SGHTA, CDR2 FQGNSA. CDR3 bases: TGTGCCAGCAGCTTTACGGGGGGCGTCACTGAAGCTTTCTTT. As protein: CASSFTGGVTEAFF.

This clonotype was picked up many times. The chain uses TRBV6-5 and TRBJ1-1; 7 nucleotides align to TRBD1. J gave up 4 bases and V 5 bases, and 13 bases lay outside the gene matches. The CDR3 totals 16 residues. Germline V gene lookup returns CDR1 MNHEY and CDR2 SVGAGI. CDR3 in amino acids: CASSVRQGSGTTEAFF. The CDR3 nucleotides are TGTGCCAGCAGTGTCAGACAGGGCTCCGGAACCACTGAAGCTTTCTTT.

The chain carries TRBV20-1 and TRBJ2-7; 9 bases are shared with TRBD1. The junction had 5 bases not matched to a gene; V was cut back by 3 bases and J by 5 bases. The CDR3 consists of 13 residues. CDR1 DFQATT and CDR2 SNEGSKA come from the germline V gene (reference sequence). CDR3 residues: CSARPGTGHEQYF. Written as DNA, the CDR3 is TGCAGTGCTAGGCCCGGGACAGGGCACGAGCAGTACTTC.

This chain connects TRBV28 to TRBJ2-2; 7 bases align to TRBD1. V was clipped by 4 bases and J by 0 bases; unmatched bases: 8. Germline values: CDR1 MDHEN, CDR2 SYDVKM. The length of the CDR3 is 17 residues. The CDR3 DNA reads TGTGCCAGCAGTTGGGACCAGGGGGATCCGAACACCGGGGAGCTGTTTTTT. Its protein product is CASSWDQGDPNTGELFF.

The sample holds many counts of this clonotype. The genes are TRBV7-9 and TRBJ1-4; 7 bases line up with TRBD1. V was pared by 4 bases and J by 7 bases, with 3 bases of the junction left unmatched. The V gene's germline CDR1 is SEHNR and CDR2 FQNEAQ (reference sequence). The CDR3 has 13 residues. Here the CDR3 reads CASSSRGGEKLFF. The DNA for the CDR3 is TGTGCCAGCAGCTCCAGGGGGGGTGAAAAACTGTTTTTT. The full variable domain, with the rest looked up from reference TRBV7-9 and TRBJ1-4, is DTGVSQNPRHKITKRGQNVTFRCDPISEHNRLYWYRQTLGQGPEFLTYFQNEAQLEKSRLLSDRFSAERPKGSFSTLEIQRTEQGDSAMYLCASSSRGGEKLFFGSGTQLSVL.

Many counts were recorded for this clonotype. V and J are TRBV7-9 and TRBJ1-6; D not resolved. The V gene lost 5 bases and the J gene lost 8 bases, with 4 bases spanning the gap. The CDR3 is 11 residues long. Germline values: CDR1 SEHNR, CDR2 FQNEAQ (reference sequence). As DNA, the CDR3 is TGTGCCAGCAGCACGGATTCACCCCTCCACTTT. Encoded protein: CASSTDSPLHF. The full variable domain, with the rest looked up from reference TRBV7-9 and TRBJ1-6, is DTGVSQNPRHKITKRGQNVTFRCDPISEHNRLYWYRQTLGQGPEFLTYFQNEAQLEKSRLLSDRFSAERPKGSFSTLEIQRTEQGDSAMYLCASSTDSPLHFGNGTRLTVT.

About this clonotype itself: Just one base apart from a much larger clone, this may be a read error. This chain links TRBV2 with TRBJ2-7; possible D gene TRBD2, 6 bases. V was shortened by 5 bases and J by 3 bases, with 17 bases between the two germline ends. This CDR3 spans 15 amino acids. Germline-derived CDR1 and CDR2 are SNHLY and FYNNEI. The CDR3 nucleotides are TGTGCCAGCAGTTCATCGGGAGTGTGGGGCTACGAGCAGTACTTC. Its protein product is CASSSSGVWGYEQYF.

In regard to this clonotype: One junction end disagrees with the germline gene, perhaps due to a read error. V usage is TRBV7-2 and J usage is TRBJ1-3; D gene unclear. Germline V gives CDR1 SGHTA, CDR2 FQGNSA. The CDR3 contains 15 residues. In DNA form, the CDR3 reads TGCGCCAGCAGCTTGGCCTGGACTGACGGAAACACCATATATTTT. Its protein is CASSLAWTDGNTIYF.

This clonotype was counted only a few times. V is TRBV28 and J is TRBJ2-5; 10 nucleotides line up with TRBD2. The CDR3 covers 17 residues. V dropped 1 base and J dropped 2; count of bases not matched to a gene: 7. Per the germline V gene, CDR1 is MDHEN and CDR2 is SYDVKM. In DNA form, the CDR3 reads TGTGCCAGCAGTTTATACTTAGGGACTAGCGCACAAGAGACCCAGTACTTC. The encoded protein is CASSLYLGTSAQETQYF.

The J gene is TRBJ1-3, the V gene TRBV15; 7 bases match TRBD1. The junction had 4 bases not matched to a gene; V was cut back by 3 bases and J by 2 bases. This CDR3 contains 15 residues. The germline V gene encodes CDR1 LNHNV and CDR2 YYDKDF (reference sequence). The CDR3 region has the DNA TGTGCCACCAGCAGCTTCGGGACAGCTGGAAACACCATATATTTT. It codes for CATSSFGTAGNTIYF.

The J gene is TRBJ1-1, the V gene TRBV29-1; D possibly corresponds to TRBD1 (5 bases). Germline values: CDR1 SQVTM, CDR2 ANQGSEA. This CDR3 is 14 amino acids long. The germline V and J ends were trimmed by 0 bases and 6 bases, with 14 bases remaining between them. This chain's CDR3 is CSVEDREGHAEAFF. In DNA, the CDR3 is TGCAGCGTTGAAGATCGGGAGGGGCACGCTGAAGCTTTCTTT.

The sample holds many counts of this clonotype. The genes are TRBV5-1 and TRBJ1-6, with D tentatively TRBD1 (6 bases). From germline, CDR1 is SGHRS and CDR2 YFSETQ. V gave up 1 base and J gave up 0 bases, with 11 bases separating them. The length of the CDR3 is 17 residues. CDR3 nucleotide sequence: TGCGCCAGCAGCTTGACGGACAGCTTCTCCTATAATTCACCCCTCCACTTT. Translation gives CASSLTDSFSYNSPLHF.